This TCR beta chain appears in the sequencing data of a study of blood T cells in healthy people across ages. Whole-study findings and limits: A roughly linear fall in TCR beta diversity per million T cells was seen with increasing age. With naive T cell percentage, TCR beta diversity showed a strong correlation.

Ten or more counts support this clonotype. Its antigen is not known. The second PCR ran about 7 to 12 cycles with a sample-barcoded 5' primer and J-beta primers. Paired-end reads containing CDR3 totaled no fewer than 2.5 million for each sample. Each CDR3 protein gets one entry after TCRdb re-called the 5' RACE reads with MiXCR. Among 710,000 or so distinct CDR3 sequences listed, around 32% were seen once. The sequence was collected from a woman of 80 years or more in good health. The source material was blood.

CDR3: CATSRERPGVDEQFF. CDR3 nucleotides: TGTGCCACCAGCAGAGAGCGGCCTGGTGTCGATGAGCAGTTCTTC. The rearrangement links TRBV15 to TRBJ2-1, with no clear D. Germline V CDR1 and CDR2: LNHNV, YYDKDF (reference sequence). The CDR3 length is 15 residues. V lost 0 bases, J lost 8 bases, and 14 bases lay in between. Based on the CDR3 plus reference TRBV15 and TRBJ2-1, the full variable domain is DAMVIQNPRYQVTQFGKPVTLSCSQTLNHNVMYWYQQKSSQAPKLLFHYYDKDFNNEADTPDNFQSRRPNTSFCFLDIRSPGLGDTAMYLCATSRERPGVDEQFFGPGTRLTVL.